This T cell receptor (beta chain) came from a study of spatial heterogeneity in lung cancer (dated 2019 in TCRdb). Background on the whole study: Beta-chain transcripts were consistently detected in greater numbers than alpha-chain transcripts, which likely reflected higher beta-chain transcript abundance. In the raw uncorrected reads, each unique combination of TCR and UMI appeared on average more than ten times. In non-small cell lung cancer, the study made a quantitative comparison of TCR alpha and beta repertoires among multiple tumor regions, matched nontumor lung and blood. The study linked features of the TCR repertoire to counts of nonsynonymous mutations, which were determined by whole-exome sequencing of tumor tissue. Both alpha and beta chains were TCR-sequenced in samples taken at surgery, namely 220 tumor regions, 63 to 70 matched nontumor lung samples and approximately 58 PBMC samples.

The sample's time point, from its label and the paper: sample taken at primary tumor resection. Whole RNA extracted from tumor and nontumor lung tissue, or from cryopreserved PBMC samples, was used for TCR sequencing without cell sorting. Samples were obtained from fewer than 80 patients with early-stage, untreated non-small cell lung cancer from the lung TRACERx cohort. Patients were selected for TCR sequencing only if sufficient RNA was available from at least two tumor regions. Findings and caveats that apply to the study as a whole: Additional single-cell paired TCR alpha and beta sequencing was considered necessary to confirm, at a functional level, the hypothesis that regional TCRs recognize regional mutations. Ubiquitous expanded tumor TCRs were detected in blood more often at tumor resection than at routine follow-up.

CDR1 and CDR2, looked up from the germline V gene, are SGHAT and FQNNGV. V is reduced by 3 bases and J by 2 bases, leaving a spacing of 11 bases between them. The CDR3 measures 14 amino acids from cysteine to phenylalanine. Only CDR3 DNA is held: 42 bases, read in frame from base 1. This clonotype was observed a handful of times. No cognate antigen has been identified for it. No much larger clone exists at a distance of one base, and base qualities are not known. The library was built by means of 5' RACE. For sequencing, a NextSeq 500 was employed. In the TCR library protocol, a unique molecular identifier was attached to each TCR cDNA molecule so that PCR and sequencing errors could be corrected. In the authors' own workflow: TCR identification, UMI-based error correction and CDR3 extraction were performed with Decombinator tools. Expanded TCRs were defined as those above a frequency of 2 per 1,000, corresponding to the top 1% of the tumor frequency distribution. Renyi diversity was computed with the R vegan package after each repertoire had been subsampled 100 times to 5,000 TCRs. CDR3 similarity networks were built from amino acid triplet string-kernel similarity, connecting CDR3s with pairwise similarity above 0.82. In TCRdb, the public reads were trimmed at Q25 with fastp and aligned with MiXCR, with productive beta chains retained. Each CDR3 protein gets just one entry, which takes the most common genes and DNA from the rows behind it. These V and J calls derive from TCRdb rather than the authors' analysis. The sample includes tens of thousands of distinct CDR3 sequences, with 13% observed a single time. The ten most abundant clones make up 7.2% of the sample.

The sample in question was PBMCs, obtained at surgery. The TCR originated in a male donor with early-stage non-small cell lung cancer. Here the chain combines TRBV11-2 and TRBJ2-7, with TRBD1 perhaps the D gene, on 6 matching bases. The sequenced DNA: TGTGCCAGCAGCTTTCCGGACAGCACCTACGAGCAGTACTTC. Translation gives CASSFPDSTYEQYF.